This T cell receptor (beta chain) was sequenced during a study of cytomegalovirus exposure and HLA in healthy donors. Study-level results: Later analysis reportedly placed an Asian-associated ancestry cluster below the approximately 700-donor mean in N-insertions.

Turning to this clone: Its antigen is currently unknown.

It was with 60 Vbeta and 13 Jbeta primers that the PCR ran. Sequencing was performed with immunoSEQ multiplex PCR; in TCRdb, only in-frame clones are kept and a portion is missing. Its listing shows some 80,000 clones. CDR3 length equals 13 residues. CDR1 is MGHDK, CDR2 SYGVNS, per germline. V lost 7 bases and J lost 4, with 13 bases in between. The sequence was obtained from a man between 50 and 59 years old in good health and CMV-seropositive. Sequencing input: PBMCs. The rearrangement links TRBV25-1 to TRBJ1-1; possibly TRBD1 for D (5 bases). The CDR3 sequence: CASIAREGTEAFF. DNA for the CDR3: TGTGCCAGCATCGCCAGGGAGGGCACTGAAGCTTTCTTT.